The T cell receptor (beta chain) under discussion was sequenced for a study of response to subunit inactivated influenza vaccine. Whole-study findings and limits: It was the authors' suggestion that each seasonal influenza vaccination recruits few new T cells.

Between the trimmed V and J ends, which lost 5 bases and 7 bases, there was a span of 12 bases. Germline loops: CDR1 DFQATT, CDR2 SNEGSKA (reference sequence). The CDR3 has 12 amino acids. One entry per CDR3 protein results from TCRdb running MiXCR on the RT-PCR reads. Found here are some 500,000 distinct CDR3 sequences, 15% to 20% of them singletons; the top ten hold 2.5% to 3.5%. This clonotype was detected only a few times. Its antigen is currently unknown. The V call is TRBV20-1, the J call TRBJ2-1; possibly TRBD1 for D (6 bases). Source: CD4+ T cells sorted from PBMCs, taken around 2 years after vaccination. The clonotype comes from a man in his fifties or sixties who received an inactivated influenza vaccine. CDR3 protein: CSASTGWNEQFF. For the CDR3, the DNA is TGCAGTGCTTCCACAGGGTGGAATGAGCAGTTCTTC.